What follows are 24 T cell receptor beta chains derived from one specimen sequenced in a study of cytomegalovirus exposure and HLA in healthy donors (dated by TCRdb to 2017 to 2019). The library relied on the immunoSEQ multiplex PCR assay. For the multiplex PCR, a mixture combining 60 forward primers for TCR Vbeta segments and 13 reverse primers for TCR Jbeta segments was used. TCRdb retrieved this table from immuneACCESS and kept in-frame rearrangements only. Not all clones are present; in checked studies, unresolved V genes account for under half, and no reason is known for the remainder. In this sample the table shows roughly 120,000 clones, less than 85% of which occur a single time. The top ten clones comprise more than 2.5% of the sample. The specimen sequenced was PBMCs. The origin of the receptors is a male donor in good health and CMV-seronegative.

The V gene is TRBV6-1, the J gene TRBJ2-5; TRBD1 agrees at 8 bases. Losses at the gene ends were 3 bases for V and 5 bases for J; bases not matched to a gene: 8. From germline, CDR1 is MNHNS and CDR2 SASEGT. CDR3 length: 15 amino acids. In DNA form, the CDR3 reads TGTGCCAGCAGTGAGGCAGGGGGCTATTGGGAGACCCAGTACTTC. This gives the protein CASSEAGGYWETQYF.

This clone was seen only once. The gene calls are TRBV6-4 and TRBJ1-4; 8 bases agree with TRBD1. Germline assignment: CDR1 MRHNA and CDR2 SNTAGT. After removal of 6 bases from V and 8 bases from J, the junction contained 8 bases not matched to a gene. The CDR3 is made up of 14 amino acids. CDR3 DNA: TGTGCCAGCAGCCGACAGGGGAGGGAAGAAAAACTGTTTTTT. Amino acids: CASSRQGREEKLFF.

The genes are TRBV6-6 and TRBJ2-5; D is uncertain. CDR1 MNHNY and CDR2 SVGAGI come from the germline V gene (reference sequence). The ends were cut back, 6 bases at V and 3 bases at J, with 5 bases in the middle. This CDR3 has 11 amino acids. CDR3 nucleotide sequence: TGTGCCAGCAGCCCAGAAGAGACCCAGTACTTC. As protein: CASSPEETQYF.

The chain recombines TRBV6-5 with TRBJ1-5; no clear D gene. The CDR3 extends over 14 amino acids. Germline loops: CDR1 MNHEY, CDR2 SVGAGI. V was pared by 0 bases and J by 9 bases, with 12 bases between. CDR3: CASSYSAGAWPQHF. The CDR3 DNA sequence: TGTGCCAGCAGTTACTCGGCGGGTGCGTGGCCCCAGCATTTT.

The V call is TRBV7-2, the J call TRBJ1-6, with D maybe TRBD1 (5 bases). Germline lookup yields CDR1 SGHTA and CDR2 FQGNSA. The CDR3 spans 16 residues. V lost 5 bases and J 3 bases, leaving 14 bases between the germline ends. CDR3 sequence reads: CASSPPDGGYNSPLHF. The CDR3 region has the DNA TGTGCCAGCAGCCCACCGGACGGGGGCTATAATTCACCCCTCCACTTT.

This clone has more than one count but fewer than ten. This rearrangement joins TRBV28 to TRBJ2-2, with 10 bases matching TRBD2. Germline V lookup: CDR1 MDHEN, CDR2 SYDVKM. This CDR3 has 17 amino acids. V gave up 2 bases and J gave up 1 base; unmatched junction bases: 4. In nucleotides, the CDR3 is TGTGCCAGCAGTTTAGGACTAGCGGAGCTGAACACCGGGGAGCTGTTTTTT. As protein: CASSLGLAELNTGELFF.

Here the CDR3 reads CASSIVVGQVLYF. The CDR3 nucleotides read TGTGCCAGTAGTATAGTAGTGGGACAGGTTTTGTATTTT. The J gene is TRBJ2-3, the V gene TRBV19; 8 bases map to TRBD1. The V gene's germline CDR1 is LNHDA and CDR2 SQIVND (reference sequence). This CDR3 region has 13 residues. The trim removed 1 base at V and 14 bases at J, leaving 8 bases unmatched.

The gene calls are TRBV5-1 and TRBJ2-7, with a tentative D call TRBD1 (6 bases). The CDR3 runs to 17 residues. Germline CDR1 is SGHRS and CDR2 is YFSETQ. The ends were cut back, 4 bases at V and 5 bases at J, with 25 bases in the middle. The CDR3 DNA reads as TGCGCCAGCAGCCCTGAGATGATTTCCGGACAGTACCACGAGCAGTACTTC. It translates to CASSPEMISGQYHEQYF. The entire variable domain, with the rest obtained from reference TRBV5-1 and TRBJ2-7, is as follows: KAGVTQTPRYLIKTRGQQVTLSCSPISGHRSVSWYQQTPGQGLQFLFEYFSETQRNKGNFPGRFSGRQFSNSRSEMNVSTLELGDSALYLCASSPEMISGQYHEQYFGPGTRLTVT.

A single count supports this clone. The rearrangement uses TRBV6-6 and TRBJ2-1; 8 nucleotides align to TRBD1. V dropped 6 bases and J dropped 8; count of bases not matched to a gene: 15. CDR1 is MNHNY, CDR2 SVGAGI, per germline (reference sequence). The CDR3 has 16 amino acids. CDR3 amino acids: CASSPRRQGRGDEQFF. The CDR3 coding sequence is TGTGCCAGCAGCCCAAGACGACAGGGGAGAGGCGATGAGCAGTTCTTC.

As to this clone: One end of the junction fails to match germline, which may point to a read error. V usage is TRBV27 and J usage is TRBJ1-5; 7 bases match TRBD1. The germline V gene has CDR1 MNHEY and CDR2 SMNVEV (reference sequence). This CDR3 is built from 15 residues. CDR3 in amino acids: CASSVPKTGNRPQHF. The CDR3 region has the DNA TGTGCCAGCAGTGTTCCAAAGACAGGGAATCGGCCCCAGCATTTT.

This rearrangement joins TRBV5-4 to TRBJ1-2, with D possibly being TRBD1 (5 bases). Germline lookup yields CDR1 SGHNT and CDR2 YYREEE (reference sequence). CDR3 length: 15 amino acids. Trimming removed 4 bases from V and 6 bases from J, with 19 bases in between. The CDR3 region is CASSQGRGGMDGYTF. The CDR3 bases are TGTGCCAGCAGCCAGGGCCGTGGGGGGATGGATGGCTACACCTTC.

This clone was observed a handful of times. The V and J genes are TRBV13 and TRBJ2-5; 7 bases agree with TRBD2. Per the germline V gene, CDR1 is PRHDT and CDR2 is FYEKMQ (reference sequence). This CDR3 is built from 15 residues. V dropped 1 base and J dropped 2; count of bases not matched to a gene: 4. This CDR3 is CASSLAAGEQETQYF. DNA for the CDR3: TGTGCCAGCAGCTTAGCGGCGGGGGAGCAAGAGACCCAGTACTTC.

This CDR3 is CASSLGLAGGPYNEQFF. Written as DNA, the CDR3 is TGCGCCAGCAGCTTGGGACTAGCGGGGGGCCCGTACAATGAGCAGTTCTTC. The chain employs TRBV5-1 and TRBJ2-1; the match to TRBD2 covers 13 bases. The germline V gene encodes CDR1 SGHRS and CDR2 YFSETQ. V shed 0 bases and J 4 bases; nucleotides not matched to a gene: 4. The CDR3 is made up of 17 amino acids.

The chain joins TRBV7-2 to TRBJ2-5; no reliable D call. The V end was cut by 1 base, the J end by 2 bases, with 5 bases between. This CDR3 has 13 residues. Germline assignment: CDR1 SGHTA and CDR2 FQGNSA. CDR3 coding DNA: TGTGCCAGCAGCTTAGTCAGGCAAGAGACCCAGTACTTC. It encodes CASSLVRQETQYF.

Worth noting for this clone: An end of the junction differs from the germline gene, which may be a read error. The gene calls are TRBV7-9 and TRBJ1-5, with a possible D match to TRBD1 (5 bases). Germline loops: CDR1 SEHNR, CDR2 FQNEAQ (reference sequence). The CDR3 has 12 amino acids. CDR3 loop: CSSSLVGGPQHF. In nucleotides, the CDR3 is TGTTCCAGCAGCTTAGTCGGGGGGCCCCAGCATTTT.

The J gene is TRBJ2-6, the V gene TRBV19, with D perhaps matching TRBD1 (6 bases). The CDR3 runs to 16 residues. V was cut by 2 bases and J by 0 bases, with 8 bases left in between. Per germline, CDR1 LNHDA and CDR2 SQIVND (reference sequence). CDR3: CASSILRGSGANVLTF. CDR3 bases: TGTGCCAGTAGTATACTCAGGGGCTCTGGGGCCAACGTCCTGACTTTC.

V and J are TRBV2 and TRBJ1-2; TRBD1 might be the D (5 bases). The CDR3 extends over 12 amino acids. Germline CDR1 is SNHLY and CDR2 is FYNNEI. CDR3 loop: CAAAVGGYGYTF. The CDR3 DNA sequence: TGTGCGGCGGCGGTGGGGGGCTATGGCTACACCTTC. The complete variable domain, with remaining parts taken from reference TRBV2 and TRBJ1-2, reads EPEVTQTPSHQVTQMGQEVILRCVPISNHLYFYWYRQILGQKVEFLVSFYNNEISEKSEIFDDQFSVERPDGSNFTLKIRSTKLEDSAMYFCAAAVGGYGYTFGSGTRLTVV.

About this clone itself: One end of the junction fails to match germline, which may point to a read error. Other DNA sequences in this specimen translate into the identical CDR3. The J gene is TRBJ1-1, the V gene TRBV28; TRBD1 matches 7 bases. This CDR3 contains 16 residues. Germline lookup yields CDR1 MDHEN and CDR2 SYDVKM. CDR3 sequence (DNA): TGCGCCAGCAGTCCCGCCTCATACAGGGGTCCCACTGAAGCTTTCTTT. Protein sequence: CASSPASYRGPTEAFF.

The chain carries TRBV6-6 and TRBJ1-6, with TRBD1 matching 11 bases. J lost 10 bases, V lost 5 bases, and 4 bases had no gene match. Germline CDR1 MNHNY, CDR2 SVGAGI (reference sequence). The CDR3 loop spans 14 amino acids. For the CDR3, the DNA is TGTGCCAGCAGTAAGGACAGGGGGCAATCACCCCTCCACTTT. It specifies CASSKDRGQSPLHF.

The V gene is TRBV15, the J gene TRBJ2-3; D unresolved. The CDR3 contains 13 residues. Germline V gene lookup returns CDR1 LNHNV and CDR2 YYDKDF (reference sequence). The V end lost 8 bases, the J end lost 6 bases, and 15 bases lay between the germline ends. The CDR3: CATEAPERDTQYF. The DNA for the CDR3 is TGTGCCACCGAGGCTCCGGAGAGGGATACGCAGTATTTT.

This chain links TRBV6-5 with TRBJ2-5; TRBD2 aligns across 7 bases. Germline V lookup: CDR1 MNHEY, CDR2 SVGAGI. The CDR3 covers 12 residues. Losses at the gene ends were 7 bases for V and 4 bases for J; bases not matched to a gene: 3. In nucleotides, the CDR3 is TGTGCCAGCATGGGGAGGGCAGAGACCCAGTACTTC. It encodes CASMGRAETQYF.

The chain employs TRBV28 and TRBJ2-7; maybe TRBD2 (7 bases). The CDR3 sequence is 16 residues long. V lost 5 bases and J lost 4, with 21 bases in between. In germline, CDR1 is MDHEN, CDR2 SYDVKM. The CDR3 reads CASSNIRFRGAYEQYF. As DNA, the CDR3 is TGTGCCAGCAGTAACATTCGCTTTCGGGGGGCTTACGAGCAGTACTTC.

The DNA of the CDR3 is TGTGCCAGCAGTTACTCCCCGGGAGATCCTGAAGCTTTCTTT. Its protein product is CASSYSPGDPEAFF. This chain joins TRBV6-5 and TRBJ1-1; no reliable D call. Trimming stripped 0 bases from V and 6 bases from J, with 11 bases between. CDR3 length equals 14 residues. Germline loops: CDR1 MNHEY, CDR2 SVGAGI.

This clone showed up just once. The chain uses TRBV9 and TRBJ2-1; the match to TRBD2 covers 10 bases. The J segment lost 3 bases and the V segment lost 3 bases, leaving 3 bases of the junction unmatched. The CDR3 contains 15 residues. Germline CDR1 is SGDLS and CDR2 is YYNGEE. The CDR3 here is CASSGTSGVYNEQFF. The CDR3 DNA is TGTGCCAGCAGCGGCACTAGCGGGGTCTACAATGAGCAGTTCTTC.